Shown below are 11 T cell receptor beta chains from a single sample sequenced in a study of a mutant IDH1 vaccine in newly diagnosed glioma. Clones were read by immunoSEQ multiplex PCR, and TCRdb kept only the in-frame ones, dropping some. The data hold nearly 50,000 clones, with roughly 80% observed a single time. No antigen is known for these receptors. The time point was: week 47, end of study. Every single dose of the vaccine, 300 ug of mutant IDH1 20-mer peptide, came with topical imiquimod. The specimen was PBMCs, collected from a glioma patient whose treatment included an IDH1 peptide vaccine. These TCRs come from a woman aged 30 to 39 with glioma. Some clones in this sample may be carry-over from other donors' samples.

V is TRBV11-2 and J is TRBJ2-1; 8 bases agree with TRBD2. CDR3 length: 16 amino acids. V lost 0 bases to trimming and J lost 5 bases; unmatched junction nucleotides: 6. The germline V gene has CDR1 SGHAT and CDR2 FQNNGV. For the CDR3, the DNA is TGTGCCAGCAGCTTAGACCGGACTAGCCTCCACAATGAGCAGTTCTTC. Translation gives CASSLDRTSLHNEQFF.

The chain recombines TRBV30 with TRBJ2-1; 11 bases are shared with TRBD1. Germline CDR1 GTSNPN, CDR2 SVGIG (reference sequence). V was clipped by 8 bases and J by 5 bases; unmatched bases: 11. The CDR3 totals 15 residues. The CDR3 region has the DNA TGTGCCCTGCTTCGCGTGGACAGGGGGCACAATGAGCAGTTCTTC. This codes for CALLRVDRGHNEQFF.

The chain combines TRBV5-5 with TRBJ1-5, with D unresolved. V lost 3 bases, J lost 6 bases, and 22 bases lay in between. Germline V CDR1 and CDR2: SGHKS, YYEKEE (reference sequence). The CDR3 runs to 17 residues. The CDR3 here is CASSSTPYEVKFQPQHF. The CDR3 DNA sequence: TGTGCCAGCAGCTCCACCCCGTATGAGGTCAAGTTTCAGCCCCAGCATTTT.

This clone was observed a single time. The chain couples TRBV7-6 to TRBJ1-5; D is perhaps TRBD1 (5 bases). There are 16 residues in the CDR3. CDR1 SGHVS and CDR2 FNYEAQ come from the germline V gene. Between the trimmed V and J ends, which lost 5 bases and 0 bases, there was a span of 14 bases. The CDR3 DNA reads TGTGCCAGCAGCCCAGGGCAGGGTTTTAGCAATCAGCCCCAGCATTTT. Its protein is CASSPGQGFSNQPQHF.

A few counts support this clone. The rearrangement joins TRBV30 to TRBJ1-1; D not resolved. The CDR3 loop spans 15 amino acids. The germline V gene has CDR1 GTSNPN and CDR2 SVGIG (reference sequence). Trimming shortened V by 3 bases and J by 1 base, and 15 bases separated the two germline ends. The CDR3 sequence: CAWSLHGRTNTEAFF. The CDR3 DNA follows: TGTGCCTGGAGCCTCCACGGGCGGACGAACACTGAAGCTTTCTTT.

J is TRBJ2-5 and V is TRBV6-5, with TRBD1 matching over 11 bases. The ends lost 6 bases at V and 6 bases at J; junction bases unmatched: 3. CDR1 is MNHEY and CDR2 is SVGAGI in the germline V gene. The CDR3 is 13 amino acids. The CDR3 here is CASSRTGGQTQYF. DNA of the CDR3: TGTGCCAGCAGCAGGACAGGGGGCCAGACCCAGTACTTC.

The rearrangement joins TRBV5-6 to TRBJ2-7, with 8 bases aligning to TRBD1. Looked up from germline, CDR1 is SGHDT and CDR2 is YYEEEE. The CDR3 has 13 residues. V shed 3 bases and J 2 bases; nucleotides not matched to a gene: 1. CDR3 in amino acids: CASSSQGAYEQYF. The CDR3 DNA sequence: TGTGCCAGCAGCTCACAGGGGGCCTACGAGCAGTACTTC.

V gene TRBV4-1 combines with J gene TRBJ1-2; 7 bases line up with TRBD1. The ends lost 4 bases at V and 4 bases at J; junction bases unmatched: 15. The CDR3 is 17 residues long. Germline CDR1 and CDR2: MGHRA and YSYEKL. DNA for the CDR3: TGCGCCAGCAGCCCAAGGGCTGGGCAGGGGGTTCCCTATGGCTACACCTTC. It is translated as CASSPRAGQGVPYGYTF.

This chain links TRBV10-3 with TRBJ2-7, with TRBD2 matching 8 bases. The CDR3 loop spans 13 amino acids. V dropped 6 bases and J dropped 4; count of bases not matched to a gene: 5. Germline V gene lookup returns CDR1 ENHRY and CDR2 SYGVKD. The CDR3 sequence is CAISTIAGYEQYF. The CDR3 region has the DNA TGTGCCATCAGCACGATAGCGGGATACGAGCAGTACTTC.

V is TRBV28 and J is TRBJ2-4; TRBD1 aligns across 8 bases. The CDR3 has 18 amino acids. V was pared by 3 bases and J by 0 bases, with 10 bases of the junction left unmatched. Germline V CDR1 and CDR2: MDHEN, SYDVKM. The DNA for the CDR3 is TGTGCCAGCAGTTTCCAGATCGGACAGGGATTAGCCAAAAACATTCAGTACTTC. This gives the protein CASSFQIGQGLAKNIQYF.

The rearrangement joins TRBV27 to TRBJ1-6; 8 bases match TRBD1. Germline V gene lookup returns CDR1 MNHEY and CDR2 SMNVEV (reference sequence). This CDR3 region has 16 residues. The trim removed 2 bases at V and 5 bases at J, leaving 5 bases unmatched. This CDR3 is CASSLPGTGNNSPLHF. The DNA for the CDR3 is TGTGCCAGCAGTTTACCGGGGACAGGAAATAATTCACCCCTCCACTTT.